This T cell receptor beta chain stems from a study of T-cell memory formation after mild COVID-19. Study-level information: There were largely donor-specific TCR clusters.

TCRdb passed the 5' RACE reads through MiXCR, listing each CDR3 protein once. Among about 320,000 distinct CDR3 sequences listed, 13% to 15% were seen once. The table lists this clonotype with a few counts. The sample consisted of PBMCs or a T cell subset sorted from them (not recorded which). This clonotype originated in a man aged 18 to 35 who had mild COVID-19 (a few samples of this study predate the infection). Cell type and time point are not known.

In DNA form, the CDR3 reads TGCAGTGCGGATCCCGGGGATGAAAAACTGTTTTTT. This translates into CSADPGDEKLFF. The chain carries TRBV20-1 and TRBJ1-4; no clear D. The CDR3 contains 12 residues. Between the trimmed V and J ends, which lost 6 bases and 6 bases, there was a span of 11 bases. Germline V CDR1 and CDR2: DFQATT, SNEGSKA (reference sequence).